Following are 8 T cell receptor beta chains from one sample sequenced in a study of shared clonotypes between healthy human individuals. Profiling relied on immunoSEQ multiplex PCR, and the TCRdb table lists in-frame clones only, not all of them. The sample consists of approximately 2,200,000 clones, about 92% of them appearing once. Only CD45RO-negative cells positively selected for CCR7 counted as naive CD8 cells, so terminally differentiated effector memory CD45RA+ cells were excluded. The sequencing sample was made of naive CD8+ T cells from PBMCs. The receptor set was obtained from a man between 18 and 29 years old in good health. Some clones in this sample may be carry-over from other donors' samples.

This clone was seen once. In the same sample, other DNA sequences code for this CDR3. CDR3 sequence (DNA): TGTGCCAGCAGTCCGGGACAGGGGGCTTACGAGCAGTACTTC. This codes for CASSPGQGAYEQYF. V and J are TRBV6-6 and TRBJ2-7; TRBD1 matches 12 bases. The CDR3 extends over 14 amino acids. The V segment lost 5 bases and the J segment 4 bases; nucleotides outside the gene matches: 3. Germline V gives CDR1 MNHNY, CDR2 SVGAGI (reference sequence).

The chain combines TRBV2 with TRBJ2-3; D might be TRBD1 (5 bases). This CDR3 is built from 14 residues. Looked up from germline, CDR1 is SNHLY and CDR2 is FYNNEI. Trimming left V 3 bases short and J 5 bases short, with 12 bases between. The CDR3 here is CASSDPDSQDTQYF. DNA of the CDR3: TGTGCCAGCAGTGATCCCGACAGCCAAGATACGCAGTATTTT.

The rearrangement joins TRBV9 to TRBJ2-7; TRBD2 might be the D (6 bases). The V and J ends lost 3 bases and 2 bases respectively, with 18 bases between them. CDR1 and CDR2 (germline): SGDLS, YYNGEE. The CDR3 is 16 residues long. The CDR3 DNA is TGTGCCAGCAGCGAGTCCCCAGAGGGACTTGCCTACGAGCAGTACTTC. This sequence encodes CASSESPEGLAYEQYF. Combining the CDR3 with reference TRBV9 and TRBJ2-7 gives the whole variable domain DSGVTQTPKHLITATGQRVTLRCSPRSGDLSVYWYQQSLDQGLQFLIQYYNGEERAKGNILERFSAQQFPDLHSELNLSSLELGDSALYFCASSESPEGLAYEQYFGPGTRLTVT.

For this clone: Other DNA sequences in this specimen translate into the identical CDR3. The chain recombines TRBV13 with TRBJ2-5; D perhaps matches TRBD2 (5 bases). The CDR3 extends over 13 amino acids. In germline, CDR1 is PRHDT, CDR2 FYEKMQ (reference sequence). Trimming removed 2 bases from V and 2 bases from J, with 6 bases in between. DNA of the CDR3: TGTGCCAGCAGCTTAAGACTACAAGAGACCCAGTACTTC. Amino acid sequence: CASSLRLQETQYF.

The genes are TRBV10-2 and TRBJ2-2; D is undetermined. This CDR3 region has 13 residues. The germline V gene encodes CDR1 WSHSY and CDR2 SAAADI. V lost 8 bases, J lost 5 bases, and 12 bases lay in between. This CDR3 is CASEGRETGELFF. CDR3 coding DNA: TGCGCCAGCGAAGGGCGAGAAACCGGGGAGCTGTTTTTT.

This rearrangement joins TRBV4-1 to TRBJ2-2, with 8 positions matching TRBD2. The germline V gene has CDR1 MGHRA and CDR2 YSYEKL. This CDR3 is built from 15 residues. The V and J ends lost 6 bases and 6 bases, in that order; junction bases with no gene match: 9. CDR3 in DNA: TGCGCCAGCAGGACGGGGGGGAGCAGTGCCGGGGAGCTGTTTTTT. It yields the protein CASRTGGSSAGELFF.

The chain joins TRBV27 to TRBJ2-5; perhaps TRBD2 as D (5 bases). CDR1 MNHEY and CDR2 SMNVEV come from the germline V gene (reference sequence). Trimming cost V 10 bases and J 1 base, with 13 bases left between them. CDR3 length: 13 amino acids. CDR3 DNA: TGTGCCACCGCACTTAGCGTCCAAGAGACCCAGTACTTC. This codes for CATALSVQETQYF.

The chain couples TRBV2 to TRBJ2-1, with TRBD2 matching 14 bases. CDR1 and CDR2 (germline): SNHLY, FYNNEI. The length of the CDR3 is 15 residues. V lost 1 base and J lost 14; bases outside the gene matches: 7. CDR3 sequence reads: CASSEGGTSGRVEFF. In DNA form, the CDR3 reads TGTGCCAGCAGTGAAGGAGGGACTAGCGGGAGAGTTGAGTTCTTC.